Below, 11 T cell receptor beta chains from the same sample are listed, as sequenced in a study of memory CD8 T cells in hepatitis C reinfection (dated by TCRdb to between 2016 and 2019). The time point label corresponds to: late/post reinfection, 12 to 24 weeks after detection. Sorted cells were sequenced directly ex vivo, with no in vitro expansion before TCR sequencing. Library prep was done by the immunoSEQ multiplex PCR assay. This is the immuneACCESS table as TCRdb keeps it, with only in-frame sequences that have V and J called. A part of the clones is gone; compared with another copy, unresolved V genes explain less than half, and the rest is unexplained. Across this sample there are about 46,000 clones, with 75% to 90% seen only once. The ten largest clones represent around 0.7% of the sample. The sequenced material came from naive CD8+ T cells sorted from blood. The cell subset or site label, read with the paper, signifies: total naive CD8+CD45RO- T cells. Receptors were obtained from a man younger than 35 with hepatitis C virus infection.

The chain couples TRBV27 to TRBJ2-7; 9 bases line up with TRBD2. CDR1 is MNHEY and CDR2 is SMNVEV in the germline V gene (reference sequence). The CDR3 has 15 amino acids. With 0 bases clipped from V and 3 bases from J, the junction kept 3 bases outside the gene matches. This chain's CDR3 is CASSLSLAGDYEQYF. The CDR3 DNA reads TGTGCCAGCAGTTTATCGTTAGCGGGAGACTACGAGCAGTACTTC.

The chain is built from TRBV13 and TRBJ2-7, with 8 bases aligning to TRBD1. Germline V gene lookup returns CDR1 PRHDT and CDR2 FYEKMQ (reference sequence). With V trimmed by 5 bases and J by 6 bases, 9 bases remained unmatched. The CDR3 contains 14 residues. CDR3 residues: CASSLYATGGEQYF. Here the CDR3 DNA reads TGTGCCAGCAGCCTCTATGCAACAGGGGGCGAGCAGTACTTC.

This rearrangement joins TRBV12-5 to TRBJ2-1; maybe TRBD1 (5 bases). The CDR3 loop spans 13 amino acids. Trimming cost V 3 bases and J 7 bases, with 10 bases left between them. The germline gives CDR1 LGHNT, CDR2 FRNRAP. This CDR3 reads CASGFSTGNEQFF. The CDR3 DNA follows: TGTGCTAGTGGTTTCTCAACAGGAAATGAGCAGTTCTTC.

The chain recombines TRBV19 with TRBJ1-1; TRBD1 is a possible D gene (5 bases). Germline V lookup: CDR1 LNHDA, CDR2 SQIVND (reference sequence). V gave up 5 bases and J gave up 0 bases, with 10 bases separating them. The CDR3 is 14 residues long. Written as DNA, the CDR3 is TGTGCCAGTAGTGACAGCTCCATGAACACTGAAGCTTTCTTT. Protein sequence: CASSDSSMNTEAFF.

V and J are TRBV7-2 and TRBJ2-3, with D perhaps TRBD2 (6 bases). V was clipped by 5 bases and J by 3 bases, with 21 bases between them. From germline, CDR1 is SGHTA and CDR2 FQGNSA. CDR3 size: 17 residues. CDR3 nucleotide sequence: TGTGCCAGCAGCCTCGGTCTAGTGGGGGGACGGACAGATACGCAGTATTTT. This codes for CASSLGLVGGRTDTQYF.

The chain joins TRBV19 to TRBJ2-1, with TRBD2 matching 9 bases. Germline values: CDR1 LNHDA, CDR2 SQIVND (reference sequence). CDR3 size: 18 residues. The trim removed 5 bases at V and 4 bases at J, leaving 15 bases unmatched. CDR3 coding DNA: TGTGCCAGTAGTCTCTCCTTCGTAGCGGGAGAGGGGTACAATGAGCAGTTCTTC. Translating gives CASSLSFVAGEGYNEQFF.

The gene calls are TRBV29-1 and TRBJ2-1, with D tentatively TRBD1 (5 bases). Trimming pared 0 bases from V and 8 bases from J, leaving 14 bases between. This CDR3 is 14 amino acids long. CDR1 is SQVTM, CDR2 ANQGSEA, per germline. The CDR3 is CSVEDYDSSYEQFF. In DNA, the CDR3 is TGCAGCGTTGAAGATTACGACAGTTCATATGAGCAGTTCTTC.

V and J are TRBV5-6 and TRBJ2-3; TRBD2 might be the D (6 bases). V shed 6 bases and J shed 2 bases, with 10 bases lying between them. Per the germline V gene, CDR1 is SGHDT and CDR2 is YYEEEE. This CDR3 contains 13 residues. The CDR3 sequence is CASTGGITDTQYF. Here the CDR3 DNA reads TGTGCCAGCACCGGAGGGATCACAGATACGCAGTATTTT.

The chain joins TRBV4-3 to TRBJ1-1; TRBD1 aligns across 8 bases. Trimming cost V 1 base and J 0 bases; bases outside gene matches: 1. The CDR3 extends over 15 amino acids. Germline CDR1 LGHNA, CDR2 YSLEER. The CDR3 nucleotides are TGCGCCAGCAGCCAAGGGACAGGGATGAACACTGAAGCTTTCTTT. Protein sequence: CASSQGTGMNTEAFF.

The V and J genes are TRBV7-2 and TRBJ2-7; 9 bases fit TRBD2. CDR3 size: 13 residues. Trimming at V came to 4 bases and at J to 6 bases, leaving 4 bases not matched to a gene. Germline V gene data show CDR1 as SGHTA and CDR2 as FQGNSA. The CDR3 DNA is TGTGCCAGCAGCTCGGGACTAGCCTCCGAGCAGTACGTC. This translates into CASSSGLASEQYV.

The chain employs TRBV28 and TRBJ1-1; no definite D call. CDR1 is MDHEN and CDR2 is SYDVKM in the germline V gene. Trimming cost V 5 bases and J 0 bases, with 7 bases left between them. The CDR3 loop spans 13 amino acids. The DNA of the CDR3 is TGTGCCAGCAGTGGCAGGTTGAACACTGAAGCTTTCTTT. Protein sequence: CASSGRLNTEAFF.